This T cell receptor (beta chain) was documented in a study of blood T cell repertoires in COVID-19. Germline V lookup: CDR1 DFQATT, CDR2 SNEGSKA (reference sequence). Trimming removed 3 bases from V and 0 bases from J, with 11 bases in between. CDR3 length equals 14 residues. Which cohort a participant joined came from the clinical history participants gave. Original processing methods: It was from reference gene primer amplification that nucleated cell counts were estimated. Produced via immunoSEQ multiplex PCR; TCRdb's table is partial and in-frame only. The DNA was the basis for D and trimming; V, J and clone size are from that table. The table lists 180,000 or so clones, roughly 85% of them singletons.

This sequence was found in a woman aged 45 to 65 who had recovered from COVID-19. The chain couples TRBV20-1 to TRBJ2-5; D not certain. The sample was PBMCs or T cells enriched from blood (not recorded which). This CDR3 is CSASRLTYQETQYF. For the CDR3, the DNA is TGCAGTGCTAGTAGACTGACGTACCAAGAGACCCAGTACTTC.